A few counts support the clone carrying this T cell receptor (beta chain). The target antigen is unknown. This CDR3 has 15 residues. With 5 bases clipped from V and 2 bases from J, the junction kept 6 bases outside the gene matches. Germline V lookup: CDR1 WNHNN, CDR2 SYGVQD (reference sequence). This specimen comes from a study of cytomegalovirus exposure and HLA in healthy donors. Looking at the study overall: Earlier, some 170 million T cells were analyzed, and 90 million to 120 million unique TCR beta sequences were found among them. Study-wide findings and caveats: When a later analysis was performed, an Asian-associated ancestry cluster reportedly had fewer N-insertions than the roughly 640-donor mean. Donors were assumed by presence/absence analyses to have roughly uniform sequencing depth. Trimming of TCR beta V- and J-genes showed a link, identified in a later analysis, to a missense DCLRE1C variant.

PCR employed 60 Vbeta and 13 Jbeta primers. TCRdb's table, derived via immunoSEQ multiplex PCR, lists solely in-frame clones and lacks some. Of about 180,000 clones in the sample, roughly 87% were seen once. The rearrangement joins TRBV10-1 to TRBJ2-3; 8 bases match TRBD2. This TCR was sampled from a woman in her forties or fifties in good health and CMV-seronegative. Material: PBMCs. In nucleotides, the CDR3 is TGCGCCAGCAGTCAGCGGGAGCCATACACAGATACGCAGTATTTT. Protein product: CASSQREPYTDTQYF.